This T cell receptor (beta chain) was recovered during a study of T-cell reconstitution after alpha-beta-depleted transplantation in children. Unique molecular identifiers were incorporated into the prepared TCRbeta library. A single record per CDR3 protein comes from TCRdb applying MiXCR to the PCR reads. The sample shows about 640,000 distinct CDR3 sequences, roughly 17% of them seen only once. Germline-derived CDR1 and CDR2 are LGHNA and YSLEER. V trimming: 5 bases; J trimming: 1 base; junction bases outside the gene matches: 10. This CDR3 has 16 residues. This clonotype was seen a few times. This specimen was PBMCs from the stem cell graft donor, taken from the stem cell graft. This receptor was taken from a human donor who donated a stem cell graft to a child with acute myeloid leukemia. The chain combines TRBV4-3 with TRBJ2-7; TRBD1 agrees at 8 bases. The CDR3 is CASSRSGTGDSYEQYF. The CDR3 coding sequence is TGCGCCAGCAGCAGATCCGGGACAGGAGATTCCTACGAGCAGTACTTC.